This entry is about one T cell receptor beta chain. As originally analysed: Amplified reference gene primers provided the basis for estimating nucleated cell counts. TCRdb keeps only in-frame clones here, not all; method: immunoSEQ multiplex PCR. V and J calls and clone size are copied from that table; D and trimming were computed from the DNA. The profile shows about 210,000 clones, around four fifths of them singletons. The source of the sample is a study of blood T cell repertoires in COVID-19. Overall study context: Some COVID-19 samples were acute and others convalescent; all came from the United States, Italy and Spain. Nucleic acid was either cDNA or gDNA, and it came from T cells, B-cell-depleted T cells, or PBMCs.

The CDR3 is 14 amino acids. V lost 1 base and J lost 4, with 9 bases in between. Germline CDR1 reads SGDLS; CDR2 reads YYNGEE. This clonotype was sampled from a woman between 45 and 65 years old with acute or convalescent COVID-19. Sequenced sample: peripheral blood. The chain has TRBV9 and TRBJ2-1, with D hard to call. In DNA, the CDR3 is TGTGCCAGCAGCGTAAAACTCGCTTACAATGAGCAGTTCTTC. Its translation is CASSVKLAYNEQFF.